Each of the 28 T cell receptor beta chains below was sequenced from the same sample in a study of cytomegalovirus exposure and HLA in healthy donors. PCR amplification relied on 60 Vbeta primers (plus 13 Jbeta primers). Libraries were prepared by immunoSEQ multiplex PCR; TCRdb keeps only in-frame clonotypes and omits some of them. The sample carries some 150,000 clones, about 64% recorded once. The sequenced sample was PBMCs. These receptors all come from a woman aged 60-75 years in good health and CMV-seropositive.

This rearrangement joins TRBV5-4 to TRBJ2-7; TRBD2 agrees at 9 bases. The CDR3 is made up of 14 amino acids. Trimming took 4 bases from V and 4 from J; bases not matched to a gene: 6. CDR1 SGHNT and CDR2 YYREEE come from the germline V gene (reference sequence). Here the CDR3 DNA reads TGTGCCAGCAGCCCCGGACTAGCGTTATACGAGCAGTACTTC. Translated: CASSPGLALYEQYF.

This sequence joins TRBV28 and TRBJ2-5; a weak D match, TRBD2 (7 bases). The end of the DNA fits TRBJ2-7 better, so the J call may be wrong. Per germline, CDR1 MDHEN and CDR2 SYDVKM. CDR3 length: 15 residues. For the CDR3, the DNA is TGTGCCAGCAGACCCTTCGGGGGGCTCTCCTACGAGCAGTACTTC. Its translation: CASRPFGGLSYEQYF.

This chain connects TRBV6-5 to TRBJ1-1, with a weak D call TRBD1 (5 bases). The CDR3 length is 16 residues. The ends were cut back, 0 bases at V and 4 bases at J, with 15 bases in the middle. The V gene's germline CDR1 is MNHEY and CDR2 SVGAGI. CDR3 sequence reads: CASSYSAQAGLTEAFF. CDR3 nucleotide sequence: TGTGCCAGCAGTTACTCGGCTCAGGCAGGGCTCACTGAAGCTTTCTTT.

V gene TRBV6-5 combines with J gene TRBJ1-2, with 7 bases matching TRBD1. The junction had 8 bases not matched to a gene; V was cut back by 6 bases and J by 4 bases. This CDR3 is 14 amino acids long. Germline CDR1 and CDR2: MNHEY and SVGAGI. This chain's CDR3 is CASRNAGTVYGYTF. CDR3 coding DNA: TGTGCCAGCAGGAATGCCGGGACAGTCTATGGCTACACCTTC.

This clone was detected a few times. This chain joins TRBV7-2 and TRBJ1-4, with 8 bases that match TRBD1. After removal of 1 base from V and 8 bases from J, the junction contained 6 bases not matched to a gene. In germline, CDR1 is SGHTA, CDR2 FQGNSA. CDR3 length: 15 residues. CDR3: CASSLVGQGGEKLFF. CDR3 bases: TGTGCCAGCAGCTTAGTAGGACAGGGAGGAGAAAAACTGTTTTTT.

The CDR3 is CASSRGTGSRTGELFF. The CDR3 DNA sequence: TGTGCCAGTAGTAGGGGGACAGGTTCGAGAACCGGGGAGCTGTTTTTT. The chain uses TRBV19 and TRBJ2-2; 8 nucleotides align to TRBD1. Germline assignment: CDR1 LNHDA and CDR2 SQIVND (reference sequence). J was trimmed by 5 bases and V by 4 bases; bases with no gene match: 9. The CDR3 sequence is 16 residues long. The variable domain in full, completed from reference TRBV19 and TRBJ2-2, reads DGGITQSPKYLFRKEGQNVTLSCEQNLNHDAMYWYRQDPGQGLRLIYYSQIVNDFQKGDIAEGYSVSREKKESFPLTVTSAQKNPTAFYLCASSRGTGSRTGELFFGEGSRLTVL.

This chain joins TRBV10-1 and TRBJ2-5; no clear D gene. The V gene lost 7 bases and the J gene lost 5 bases, with 11 bases spanning the gap. CDR1 WNHNN and CDR2 SYGVQD come from the germline V gene (reference sequence). CDR3 size: 12 residues. The CDR3 DNA follows: TGCGCCAGCAATGGTAACGGGGAGACCCAGTACTTC. Amino acid sequence: CASNGNGETQYF.

V usage is TRBV7-6 and J usage is TRBJ2-1, with a weak D call TRBD2 (5 bases). The germline V gene encodes CDR1 SGHVS and CDR2 FNYEAQ. V lost 6 bases and J lost 8, with 14 bases in between. This CDR3 is 13 amino acids long. As DNA, the CDR3 is TGTGCCAGCAGAGGGCCGGGGTGGGATGAGCAGTTCTTC. Residues: CASRGPGWDEQFF.

This clone appeared a few times. This chain uses TRBV6-1 with TRBJ1-4; D perhaps matches TRBD1 (5 bases). Germline V gives CDR1 MNHNS, CDR2 SASEGT. This CDR3 has 15 residues. The V and J ends lost 6 bases and 4 bases respectively, with 15 bases between them. CDR3 amino acids: CASRREWGINEKLFF. The CDR3 DNA reads as TGTGCCAGCAGGCGGGAGTGGGGGATTAATGAAAAACTGTTTTTT.

This chain links TRBV18 with TRBJ1-2, with a tentative D call TRBD1 (6 bases). The germline V and J ends were trimmed by 6 bases and 3 bases, with 11 bases remaining between them. The CDR3 is 13 amino acids. Germline V CDR1 and CDR2: KGHSH, LQKENI. The CDR3 loop reads CASSPNRDYGYTF. The CDR3 nucleotides read TGTGCCAGCTCCCCGAACAGGGACTATGGCTACACCTTC.

DNA of the CDR3: TGTGCCAGCAGCATCGACAGCCTGGGTAGTTCACCCCTCCACTTT. Its protein product is CASSIDSLGSSPLHF. V usage is TRBV9 and J usage is TRBJ1-6, with a tentative D call TRBD1 (5 bases). The CDR3 spans 15 residues. The germline V gene encodes CDR1 SGDLS and CDR2 YYNGEE. Trimming left V 4 bases short and J 9 bases short, with 17 bases between.

This clone was seen more than once but under ten times. The rearrangement uses TRBV28 and TRBJ2-3; tentative D call: TRBD2 (6 bases). CDR1 is MDHEN, CDR2 SYDVKM, per germline. The CDR3 runs 20 residues. Trimming shortened V by 5 bases and J by 2 bases, and 29 bases separated the two germline ends. The CDR3 protein is CASSLRPAGTLTGSTDTQYF. CDR3 bases: TGTGCCAGCAGTCTCCGGCCCGCCGGGACTCTAACTGGGTCCACAGATACGCAGTATTTT.

This chain connects TRBV6-6 to TRBJ2-5; D might be TRBD2 (6 bases). Trimming pared 0 bases from V and 4 bases from J, leaving 9 bases between. There are 14 residues in the CDR3. Germline V gene data show CDR1 as MNHNY and CDR2 as SVGAGI (reference sequence). In nucleotides, the CDR3 is TGTGCCAGCAGTTACTCACTAGCTGGAGAGACCCAGTACTTC. Translated, it gives CASSYSLAGETQYF.

This clone was seen more than once but under ten times. The rearrangement uses TRBV7-9 and TRBJ2-2; 10 nucleotides align to TRBD1. CDR1 SEHNR and CDR2 FQNEAQ come from the germline V gene (reference sequence). The trim removed 4 bases at V and 5 bases at J, leaving 7 bases unmatched. The CDR3 runs to 16 residues. CDR3 sequence (DNA): TGTGCCAGCAGCTCCTTCGGGACAGGGGTGACCGGGGAGCTGTTTTTT. It encodes CASSSFGTGVTGELFF.

This chain links TRBV7-3 with TRBJ2-5; D is possibly TRBD1 (5 bases). Trimming took off 1 base at V and 6 bases at J, with 9 bases between the two ends. This CDR3 is built from 13 residues. Germline CDR1 and CDR2: SGHTA and FQGTGA. The CDR3 region is CASSLIQGQTQYF. The CDR3 DNA follows: TGTGCCAGCAGCTTAATTCAGGGTCAGACCCAGTACTTC.

The rearrangement uses TRBV9 and TRBJ2-2; 9 positions agree with TRBD1. In germline, CDR1 is SGDLS, CDR2 YYNGEE. The J segment lost 5 bases and the V segment lost 2 bases, leaving 4 bases of the junction unmatched. The CDR3 length is 15 residues. The chain's CDR3 is CASSVRDRATGELFF. The CDR3 coding sequence is TGTGCCAGCAGCGTCCGGGACAGGGCGACCGGGGAGCTGTTTTTT. Full variable domain (remainder filled in from reference TRBV9 and TRBJ2-2): DSGVTQTPKHLITATGQRVTLRCSPRSGDLSVYWYQQSLDQGLQFLIQYYNGEERAKGNILERFSAQQFPDLHSELNLSSLELGDSALYFCASSVRDRATGELFFGEGSRLTVL.

V and J are TRBV27 and TRBJ2-2; maybe TRBD1 (6 bases). The germline V and J ends were trimmed by 5 bases and 5 bases, with 12 bases remaining between them. This CDR3 comprises 14 residues. Looked up from germline, CDR1 is MNHEY and CDR2 is SMNVEV (reference sequence). This CDR3 reads CASSPTRGTGELFF. The CDR3 region has the DNA TGTGCCAGCAGTCCGACCAGGGGAACCGGGGAGCTGTTTTTT.

V gene TRBV18 combines with J gene TRBJ2-2, with a tentative D call TRBD1 (5 bases). The CDR3 covers 15 residues. The germline V and J ends were trimmed by 3 bases and 0 bases, with 8 bases remaining between them. Germline V gene sequence: CDR1 KGHSH, CDR2 LQKENI. The chain's CDR3 is CASSPQTANTGELFF. CDR3 bases: TGTGCCAGCTCACCCCAGACAGCGAACACCGGGGAGCTGTTTTTT.

This clone was seen once. The V and J genes are TRBV6-6 and TRBJ1-4; 8 nucleotides agree with TRBD1. CDR1 and CDR2 from the germline V gene are MNHNY and SVGAGI (reference sequence). The CDR3 spans 15 residues. The trim removed 6 bases at V and 5 bases at J, leaving 8 bases unmatched. The CDR3 DNA sequence: TGTGCCAGCAGCTACAGGGGACAGGTAAATGAAAAACTGTTTTTT. Translating it yields CASSYRGQVNEKLFF.

This clone was seen a few times. V gene TRBV18 combines with J gene TRBJ1-3; D gene ambiguous. The germline V and J ends were trimmed by 1 base and 2 bases, with 9 bases remaining between them. The CDR3 totals 15 residues. Germline loops: CDR1 KGHSH, CDR2 LQKENI. The CDR3 DNA is TGTGCCAGCTCACCACTCGACATCCCTGGAAACACCATATATTTT. It specifies CASSPLDIPGNTIYF.

V and J are TRBV11-3 and TRBJ2-3, with D uncertain. Per germline, CDR1 SGHNT and CDR2 YENEEA. The CDR3 runs to 16 residues. V was cut by 5 bases and J by 2 bases, with 17 bases left in between. The CDR3 nucleotides are TGTGCCAGCAGCCCAAGACATCAGGTGCCCACAGATACGCAGTATTTT. Its translation: CASSPRHQVPTDTQYF.

J is TRBJ1-2 and V is TRBV23-1; TRBD1 agrees at 8 bases. TRBV23-1 is labeled an ORF, and its function is uncertain. This CDR3 has 15 amino acids. Trimming removed 3 bases from V and 5 bases from J; junction bases left unmatched: 8. The CDR3 region is CASSHLRTGWYGYTF. The CDR3 region has the DNA TGCGCCAGCAGTCACCTAAGGACAGGGTGGTATGGCTACACCTTC.

V is TRBV19 and J is TRBJ2-1, with 8 positions matching TRBD1. The V segment lost 2 bases and the J segment 6 bases; nucleotides outside the gene matches: 6. This CDR3 is 15 amino acids long. CDR1 is LNHDA, CDR2 SQIVND, per germline (reference sequence). The CDR3 loop reads CASSIQGAASNEQFF. CDR3 bases: TGTGCCAGTAGTATACAGGGGGCGGCATCCAATGAGCAGTTCTTC.

This sequence joins TRBV4-1 and TRBJ2-3, with D perhaps TRBD2 (5 bases). Looked up from germline, CDR1 is MGHRA and CDR2 is YSYEKL. The CDR3 spans 14 residues. Trimming cost V 4 bases and J 6 bases, with 14 bases left between them. The CDR3: CASSPSGQRDTQYF. In DNA, the CDR3 is TGCGCCAGCAGCCCTTCCGGCCAGCGGGATACGCAGTATTTT.

This chain connects TRBV30 to TRBJ2-3; 10 nucleotides match TRBD1. This CDR3 has 15 residues. The junction had 10 bases not matched to a gene; V was cut back by 5 bases and J by 5 bases. CDR1 and CDR2 from the germline V gene are GTSNPN and SVGIG (reference sequence). The CDR3 loop is CAWGAGTGEGDTQYF. The CDR3 DNA follows: TGTGCCTGGGGGGCCGGGACAGGGGAAGGAGATACGCAGTATTTT.

This clone has more than one count but fewer than ten. This chain connects TRBV10-3 to TRBJ2-2, with D unresolved. Trimming cost V 0 bases and J 6 bases, with 8 bases left between them. The germline CDR1 and CDR2 sequences are ENHRY and SYGVKD. The CDR3 covers 14 residues. As DNA, the CDR3 is TGTGCCATCAGTGAGTCAAGCCGGTCCGGGGAGCTGTTTTTT. Translating gives CAISESSRSGELFF.

Turning to this clone: A read error is likely, as this CDR3 ends without the conserved phenylalanine or tryptophan. J is TRBJ1-1 and V is TRBV28; no clear D gene. The V end was cut by 7 bases, the J end by 10 bases, with 22 bases between. Germline lookup yields CDR1 MDHEN and CDR2 SYDVKM. The CDR3 has 14 residues. Here the CDR3 reads CASNKGVRVAVAFL. CDR3 sequence (DNA): TGTGCCAGCAACAAAGGAGTCCGGGTGGCAGTAGCTTTCCTT.

The V gene is TRBV30, the J gene TRBJ1-4, with 10 bases that match TRBD1. The CDR3 extends over 14 amino acids. Germline lookup yields CDR1 GTSNPN and CDR2 SVGIG (reference sequence). J lost 7 bases, V lost 4 bases, and 6 bases had no gene match. CDR3 nucleotide sequence: TGTGCCTGGACACCCGGGACAGGGGTTGAAAAACTGTTTTTT. Amino acids: CAWTPGTGVEKLFF.